What follows is one TCR beta chain and its context. Its specificity is unknown. These data are taken from a study of cytomegalovirus exposure and HLA in healthy donors. Points from the study as a whole: The authors confirmed in vitro that a few CMV-associated chains were specific for CMV antigens.

V lost 6 bases to trimming and J lost 0 bases, with 11 bases between them. CDR1 is SNHLY and CDR2 is FYNNEI in the germline V gene. The CDR3 extends over 15 amino acids. The PCR contained 60 Vbeta and 13 Jbeta primers. Data came from immunoSEQ multiplex PCR; TCRdb stores just in-frame clones and leaves some out. The sample lists 150,000 or so clones, 78% occurring once. The sequence was collected from a woman in her thirties or forties in good health and CMV-seropositive. Sequenced sample: PBMCs. The gene calls are TRBV2 and TRBJ2-2; perhaps TRBD1 as D (7 bases). The DNA for the CDR3 is TGTGCCAGCAGACGCGGGACAGCGAACACCGGGGAGCTGTTTTTT. Encoded protein: CASRRGTANTGELFF.